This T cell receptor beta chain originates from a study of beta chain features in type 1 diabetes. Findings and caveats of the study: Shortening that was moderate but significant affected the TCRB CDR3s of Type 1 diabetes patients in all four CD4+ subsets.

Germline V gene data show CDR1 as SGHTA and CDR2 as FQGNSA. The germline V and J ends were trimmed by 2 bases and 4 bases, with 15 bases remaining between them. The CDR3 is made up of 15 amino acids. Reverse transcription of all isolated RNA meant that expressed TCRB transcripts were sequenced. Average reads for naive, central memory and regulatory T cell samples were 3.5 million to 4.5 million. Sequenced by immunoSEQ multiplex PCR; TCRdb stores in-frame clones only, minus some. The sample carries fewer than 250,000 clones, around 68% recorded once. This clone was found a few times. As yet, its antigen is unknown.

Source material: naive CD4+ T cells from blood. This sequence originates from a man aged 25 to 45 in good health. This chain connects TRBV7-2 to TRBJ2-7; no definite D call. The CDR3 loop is CASSLQRISHYEQYF. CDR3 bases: TGTGCCAGCAGCTTACAGCGAATTTCGCATTACGAGCAGTACTTC.